This TCR beta chain is drawn from a study of CD8 T cells in ankylosing spondylitis. Using its own MiXCR run on the 5' RACE reads, TCRdb lists one record per CDR3 protein. The repertoire consists of roughly 700,000 distinct CDR3 sequences, with 15% to 20% occurring once and the leading ten covering about a fifth. Overall study findings and caveats: In reactive arthritis synovial fluid and blood, some motif variants had been reported before. For ankylosing spondylitis blood, a TCR beta motif of seven to nine highly homologous variants appeared characteristic.

Details on this clonotype: No antigen is known for it.

This CDR3 has 15 amino acids. Germline V gives CDR1 MNHEY, CDR2 SVGAGI. Deletions cut 2 bases from V and 10 bases from J, with 15 bases between. This TCR derives from a male donor with ankylosing spondylitis. V gene TRBV6-5 combines with J gene TRBJ1-6, with a possible D match to TRBD1 (6 bases). The sample consisted of blood, either unsorted or a sorted T cell fraction (not recorded which). CDR3 nucleotide sequence: TGTGCCAGCAGTTACGTGGGGGGGCTTCAATCACCCCTCCACTTT. It encodes CASSYVGGLQSPLHF.